This T cell receptor (beta chain) is from a study of blood T cell repertoires in COVID-19. The CDR3 is 12 residues long. J lost 6 bases, V lost 6 bases, and 3 bases had no gene match. Data came from immunoSEQ multiplex PCR; TCRdb stores just in-frame clones and leaves some out. The sample consists of about 170,000 clones, roughly four fifths of them appearing once. The chain has TRBV12-3 or TRBV12-4 and TRBJ1-2; 8 bases match TRBD1. This clonotype originated in an elderly woman with acute or convalescent COVID-19. Specimen: peripheral blood. As DNA, the CDR3 is TGTGCCAGCAGAGGACAGGGAGATGGCTACACCTTC. This gives the protein CASRGQGDGYTF.